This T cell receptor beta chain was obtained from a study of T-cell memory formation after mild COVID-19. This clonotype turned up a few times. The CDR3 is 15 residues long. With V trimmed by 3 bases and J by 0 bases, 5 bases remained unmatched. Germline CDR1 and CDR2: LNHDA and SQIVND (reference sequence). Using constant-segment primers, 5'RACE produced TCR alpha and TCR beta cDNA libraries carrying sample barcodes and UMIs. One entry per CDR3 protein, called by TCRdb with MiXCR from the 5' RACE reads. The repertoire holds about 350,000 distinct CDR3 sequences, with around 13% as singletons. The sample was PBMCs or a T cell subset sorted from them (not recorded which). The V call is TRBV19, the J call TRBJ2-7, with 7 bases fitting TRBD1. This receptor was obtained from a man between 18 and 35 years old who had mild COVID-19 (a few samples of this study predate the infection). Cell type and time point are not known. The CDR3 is CASSIGAGGSYEQYF. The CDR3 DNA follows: TGTGCCAGTAGTATTGGGGCAGGGGGCTCCTACGAGCAGTACTTC.